Listed below are T cell receptor beta chains from one sample, sequenced in a study of regulatory T cells in long-lasting Graves disease. MiXCR was run by TCRdb on the multiplex PCR reads, yielding one entry per CDR3 protein. The table shows about 440,000 distinct CDR3 sequences, with about 15% occurring only once. These same data were also listed under a study on T cells in Graves' hyperthyroidism and ophthalmopathy.

This material consisted of peripheral blood mononuclear cells (PBMCs), taken at new diagnosis, from a patient treated with antithyroid drugs. The receptors originated from a woman in her twenties or thirties with Graves disease. The CDR3 runs from the conserved cysteine through the conserved F or W. The D gene is left open where the match is weak. The size field is filled for only some rows; it gives once, few, many or a size class.

>TRBV7-8|TRBJ1-5|many|.
CASSLAAGWHQPQHF
TGTGCCAGCAGCTTAGCGGCAGGGTGGCATCAGCCCCAGCATTTT
>TRBV6-5|TRBJ2-1|many|.
CASSDSFYNEQFF
TGTGCCAGCAGCGACTCGTTTTACAATGAGCAGTTCTTC
>TRBV7-8|TRBJ2-1|many|TRBD2
CASSLMAGDSYNEQFF
TGTGCCAGCAGCTTAATGGCGGGAGATTCCTACAATGAGCAGTTCTTC
>TRBV3-1|TRBJ2-7|many|TRBD2
CASSLAAGGPGEQYF
TGTGCCAGCAGCCTGGCAGCGGGAGGGCCGGGCGAGCAGTACTTC
>TRBV20-1|TRBJ1-5|.|.
CSARGRAGQPQHF
TGCAGTGCTAGAGGTAGGGCAGGGCAGCCCCAGCATTTT
>TRBV18|TRBJ1-6|.|.
CASSPSGGEGNSPLHF
TGTGCCAGCTCACCAAGTGGAGGGGAGGGAAATTCACCCCTCCACTTT
>TRBV5-1|TRBJ2-7|few|TRBD1
CASSLSGGQWEQYF
TGCGCCAGCAGCTTGTCAGGGGGCCAGTGGGAGCAGTACTTC
>TRBV12-3/TRBV12-4|TRBJ2-5|many|TRBD1
CASSFVTGAQQETQYF
TGTGCCAGCAGTTTCGTGACAGGGGCGCAACAAGAGACCCAGTACTTC
>TRBV7-8|TRBJ2-1|many|TRBD2
CASSFTFSGSNEQFF
TGTGCCAGCAGTTTTACCTTTAGCGGGAGCAATGAGCAGTTCTTC
>TRBV6-1|TRBJ2-1|few|.
CASRRILTNLNEQFF
TGTGCCAGCCGGAGGATTTTGACGAATCTCAATGAGCAGTTCTTC
>TRBV7-9|TRBJ2-1|many|.
CASVFSRSGNEQFF
TGTGCCAGCGTTTTTTCCAGGTCGGGCAATGAGCAGTTCTTC
>TRBV13|TRBJ2-1|.|.
CASSLNPGVSYNEQFF
TGTGCCAGCAGCTTAAACCCGGGCGTCTCCTACAATGAGCAGTTCTTC
>TRBV18|TRBJ1-2|.|TRBD1
CASSPSNSRQGVTRGYTF
TGTGCCAGCTCACCGTCTAACAGCAGACAGGGGGTTACCCGGGGCTACACCTTC
>TRBV6-4|TRBJ2-1|many|.
CASSERGEDIDEQFF
TGTGCCAGCAGTGAGAGGGGCGAGGATATCGATGAGCAGTTCTTC
>TRBV27|TRBJ1-4|.|.
CASSFGRTSRTNEKLFF
TGTGCCAGCAGTTTCGGACGGACTTCTCGAACTAATGAAAAACTGTTTTTT
>TRBV27|TRBJ1-1|.|.
CASSLTPGGTEAFF
TGTGCCAGCAGTTTAACCCCCGGGGGCACTGAAGCTTTCTTT
>TRBV7-9|TRBJ2-1|.|.
CASSHKYRFGRDGEQFF
TGTGCCAGCAGCCACAAATATAGGTTCGGGAGAGACGGTGAGCAGTTCTTC
>TRBV11-3|TRBJ2-2|few|TRBD1
CASSLPTGTGETGELFF
TGTGCCAGCAGCTTACCGACCGGGACAGGGGAAACCGGGGAGCTGTTTTTT
>TRBV28|TRBJ2-5|.|.
CASRLSGTVETQYF
TGTGCCAGCAGGCTCTCCGGAACGGTAGAGACCCAGTACTTC
>TRBV5-1|TRBJ1-2|.|.
CASSQRTAYGYTF
TGCGCCAGCAGCCAAAGGACAGCCTATGGCTACACCTTC
>TRBV5-5|TRBJ1-6|.|.
CASSLRTYYNSPLHF
TGTGCCAGCAGCTTAAGGACATACTATAATTCACCCCTCCACTTT
>TRBV20-1|TRBJ2-1|many|TRBD2
CSAENLAGDYNEQFF
TGCAGTGCAGAAAATCTAGCGGGAGATTACAATGAGCAGTTCTTC
>TRBV18|TRBJ2-7|.|TRBD2
CASSPLAGEGHEQYF
TGTGCCAGCTCACCGTTGGCGGGAGAAGGTCACGAGCAGTACTTC
>TRBV6-1|TRBJ1-2|many|.
CASGQPSSYYGYTF
TGTGCCAGTGGACAGCCATCTTCCTACTATGGCTACACCTTC
>TRBV12-3/TRBV12-4|TRBJ1-5|many|.
CASSLAAGEQPQHF
TGTGCCAGCAGTTTAGCGGCGGGGGAACAGCCCCAGCATTTT
>TRBV25-1|TRBJ2-2|.|.
CASSESRELFF
TGTGCCAGCAGTGAATCGCGGGAGCTGTTTTTT
>TRBV12-3/TRBV12-4|TRBJ2-5|many|TRBD2
CASSSGRGSETQYF
TGTGCCAGCAGCTCCGGGAGGGGCAGTGAGACCCAGTACTTC
>TRBV20-1|TRBJ2-7|.|TRBD2
CSATSGRSYEQYF
TGCAGTGCGACTAGCGGGAGGTCCTACGAGCAGTACTTC
>TRBV20-1|TRBJ2-2|few|.
CSVQGTTSPNTGELFF
TGCAGTGTTCAGGGGACTACCTCTCCGAACACCGGGGAGCTGTTTTTT
>TRBV7-2|TRBJ2-5|many|.
CASSLTRTSQETQYF
TGTGCCAGCAGCTTAACGAGGACCAGCCAAGAGACCCAGTACTTC
>TRBV29-1|TRBJ2-1|.|.
CSASPRRFNEQFF
TGCAGCGCCTCCCCACGGAGGTTCAATGAGCAGTTCTTC
>TRBV20-1|TRBJ2-1|.|TRBD2
CSARDVTSGLYNEQFF
TGCAGTGCTAGAGATGTAACTAGCGGGCTTTACAATGAGCAGTTCTTC
>TRBV6-1|TRBJ2-7|many|.
CASSEGPIQSGAVYEQYF
TGTGCCAGCAGTGAGGGCCCCATTCAGTCCGGCGCCGTCTACGAGCAGTACTTC
>TRBV2|TRBJ2-1|many|.
CASRAGTEQFF
TGTGCCAGCAGAGCCGGGACAGAGCAGTTCTTC
>TRBV12-3/TRBV12-4|TRBJ2-7|many|TRBD1
CASNNRDRVYEQYF
TGTGCCAGCAACAACCGGGACAGGGTCTACGAGCAGTACTTC
>TRBV5-1|TRBJ2-7|many|TRBD1
CASSLDGQGAGEQYF
TGCGCCAGCAGCTTGGATGGGCAGGGGGCGGGAGAGCAGTACTTC
>TRBV20-1|TRBJ2-3|.|TRBD2
CSGGSGGDTQYF
TGCAGTGGAGGCAGCGGGGGAGATACGCAGTATTTT
>TRBV13|TRBJ2-5|.|.
CAGGFRSQETQYF
TGTGCCGGCGGATTCCGGTCGCAGGAGACCCAGTACTTC
>TRBV7-3|TRBJ1-1|.|TRBD1
CASSPTGATMNTEALF
TGTGCCAGCAGCCCGACAGGGGCAACTATGAACACTGAAGCTCTCTTT
>TRBV12-3/TRBV12-4|TRBJ2-4|few|.
CASSLAQQIKNIQYF
TGTGCCAGCAGTTTAGCGCAGCAGATCAAAAACATTCAGTACTTC
>TRBV5-6|TRBJ1-2|.|TRBD1
CASSFFPDRDRGQGDYGYTF
TGTGCCAGCAGCTTTTTCCCGGACCGGGACAGGGGGCAAGGGGACTATGGCTACACCTTC
>TRBV20-1|TRBJ1-1|few|TRBD1
CSAWHGQGASEAFF
TGCAGTGCCTGGCACGGGCAGGGGGCTAGTGAAGCTTTCTTT
>TRBV6-1|TRBJ2-3|many|.
CASSLSGTGTDTQYF
TGTGCCAGCAGTCTTAGCGGTACGGGCACAGATACGCAGTATTTT
>TRBV20-1|TRBJ2-7|many|.
CSASRLDYEQYF
TGCAGTGCTAGTCGTCTAGATTACGAGCAGTACTTC
>TRBV7-9|TRBJ1-5|many|.
CASSLGGPGGNQPQHF
TGTGCCAGCAGCTTAGGGGGTCCCGGTGGCAATCAGCCCCAGCATTTT
>TRBV24-1|TRBJ1-2|.|TRBD1
CATSDGPGQGNGYTF
TGTGCCACCAGTGATGGGCCGGGACAGGGAAATGGCTACACCTTC
>TRBV12-3/TRBV12-4|TRBJ2-3|.|.
CASSFSGKTRATDTQYF
TGTGCCAGCAGTTTTTCCGGAAAGACACGCGCGACAGATACGCAGTATTTT
>TRBV28|TRBJ2-2|.|TRBD2
CASSFLAGDTGELFF
TGCGCCAGCAGTTTCCTAGCGGGAGACACCGGGGAGCTGTTTTTT
>TRBV7-8|TRBJ1-3|.|.
CASSLQKDTIYF
TGTGCCAGCAGCTTACAAAAGGACACCATATATTTT